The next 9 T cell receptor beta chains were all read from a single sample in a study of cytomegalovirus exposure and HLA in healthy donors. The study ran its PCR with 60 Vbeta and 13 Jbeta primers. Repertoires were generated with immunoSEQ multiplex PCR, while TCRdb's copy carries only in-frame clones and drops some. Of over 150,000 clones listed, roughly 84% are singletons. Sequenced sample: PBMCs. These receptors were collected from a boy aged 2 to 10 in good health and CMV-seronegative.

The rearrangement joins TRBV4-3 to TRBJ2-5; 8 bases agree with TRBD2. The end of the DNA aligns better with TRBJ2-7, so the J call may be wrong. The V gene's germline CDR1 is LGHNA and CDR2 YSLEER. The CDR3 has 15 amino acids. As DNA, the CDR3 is TGCGCCAGCAGCCAGTCCCCGGCGGGAGGCTACGAGCAGTACTTC. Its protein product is CASSQSPAGGYEQYF.

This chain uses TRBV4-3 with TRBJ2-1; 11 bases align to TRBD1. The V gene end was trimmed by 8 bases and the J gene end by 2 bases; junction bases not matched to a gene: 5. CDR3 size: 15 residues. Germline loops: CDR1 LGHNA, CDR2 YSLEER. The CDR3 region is CASGRTGGAYNEQFF. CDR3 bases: TGCGCCAGCGGGAGGACAGGGGGCGCCTACAATGAGCAGTTCTTC.

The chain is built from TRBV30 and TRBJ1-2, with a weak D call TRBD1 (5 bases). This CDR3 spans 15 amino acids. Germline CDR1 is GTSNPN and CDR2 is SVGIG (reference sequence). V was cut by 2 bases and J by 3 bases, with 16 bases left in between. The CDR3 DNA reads TGTGCCTGGAGTCGGTGGGGGGGTGACGACTATGGCTACACCTTC. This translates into CAWSRWGGDDYGYTF.

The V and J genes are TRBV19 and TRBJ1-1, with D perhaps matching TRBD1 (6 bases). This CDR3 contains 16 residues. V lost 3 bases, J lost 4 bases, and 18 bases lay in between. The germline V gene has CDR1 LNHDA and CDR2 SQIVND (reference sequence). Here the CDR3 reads CASSIIGPGHLTEAFF. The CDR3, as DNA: TGTGCCAGTAGTATTATTGGGCCGGGACACCTCACTGAAGCTTTCTTT. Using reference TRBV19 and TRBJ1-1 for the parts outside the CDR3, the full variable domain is DGGITQSPKYLFRKEGQNVTLSCEQNLNHDAMYWYRQDPGQGLRLIYYSQIVNDFQKGDIAEGYSVSREKKESFPLTVTSAQKNPTAFYLCASSIIGPGHLTEAFFGQGTRLTVV.

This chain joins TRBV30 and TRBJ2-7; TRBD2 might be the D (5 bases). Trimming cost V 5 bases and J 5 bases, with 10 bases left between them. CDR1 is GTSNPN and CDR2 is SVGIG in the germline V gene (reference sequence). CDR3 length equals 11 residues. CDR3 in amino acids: CAWGRRNEQYF. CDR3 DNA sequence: TGTGCCTGGGGTAGGAGGAACGAGCAGTACTTC.

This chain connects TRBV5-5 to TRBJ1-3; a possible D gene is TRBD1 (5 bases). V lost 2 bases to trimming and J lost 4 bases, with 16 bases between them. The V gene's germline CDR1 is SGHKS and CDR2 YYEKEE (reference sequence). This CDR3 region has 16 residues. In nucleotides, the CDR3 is TGTGCCAGCAGCTTTAACCCCGGGGGTACCGGAAACACCATATATTTT. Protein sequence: CASSFNPGGTGNTIYF.

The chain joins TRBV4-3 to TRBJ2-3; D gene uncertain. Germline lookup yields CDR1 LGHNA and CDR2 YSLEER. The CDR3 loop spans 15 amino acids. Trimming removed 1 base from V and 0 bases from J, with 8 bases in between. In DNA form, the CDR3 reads TGCGCCAGCAGCCAAGGTGTAGATAGCACAGATACGCAGTATTTT. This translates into CASSQGVDSTDTQYF.

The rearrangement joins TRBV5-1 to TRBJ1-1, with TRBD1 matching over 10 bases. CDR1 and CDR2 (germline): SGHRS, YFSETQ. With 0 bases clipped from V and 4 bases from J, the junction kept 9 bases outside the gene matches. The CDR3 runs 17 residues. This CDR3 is CASSLEGQGWGGTEAFF. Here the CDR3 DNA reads TGCGCCAGCAGCTTGGAGGGACAGGGGTGGGGGGGCACTGAAGCTTTCTTT.

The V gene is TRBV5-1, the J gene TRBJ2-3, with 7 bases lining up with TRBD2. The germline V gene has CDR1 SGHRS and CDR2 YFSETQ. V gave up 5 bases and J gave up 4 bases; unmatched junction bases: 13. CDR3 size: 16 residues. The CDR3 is CASSIAGRGSPDTQYF. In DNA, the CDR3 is TGCGCCAGCAGTATTGCGGGGCGGGGGTCCCCAGATACGCAGTATTTT.